This T cell receptor (beta chain) came from a study of blood T cell repertoires in COVID-19. Study as a whole: Sources were T cells, B-cell-depleted T cells, or PBMCs; the material itself was cDNA or gDNA.

Germline V gives CDR1 SNHLY, CDR2 FYNNEI. With 7 bases clipped from V and 1 base from J, the junction kept 3 bases outside the gene matches. The CDR3 spans 14 residues. Under the authors' procedure: Quantification of nucleated cells was approximated via reference gene primer amplification. The table came from immunoSEQ multiplex PCR; TCRdb's copy has only in-frame clones and leaves some out. The D gene and trimming were derived from the DNA, and the V and J assignments and clone size from that table. Of under 200,000 clones in the sample, less than 85% are singletons; the top ten hold 3%. This clone was seen a single time.

V usage is TRBV2 and J usage is TRBJ1-1; 10 bases are a match to TRBD1. Sequenced input: peripheral blood. The TCR was taken from a woman aged 80 or older with acute or convalescent COVID-19. Here the CDR3 DNA reads TGTGCCAGCATGACAGGGGGCGCGAACACTGAAGCTTTCTTT. It codes for CASMTGGANTEAFF.